This is a list of T cell receptor beta chains from one sample in a study of regulatory T cells in long-lasting Graves disease. TCRdb re-analysed the multiplex PCR reads in MiXCR, keeping a single row per CDR3 protein. Altogether 360,000 or so distinct CDR3 sequences are present, roughly 10% being singletons, with the ten largest covering approximately 17%. Another study also made use of these data, one on T cells in Graves' hyperthyroidism and ophthalmopathy.

This specimen was peripheral blood mononuclear cells (PBMCs), taken at new diagnosis, from a patient treated with antithyroid drugs. The receptors were gathered from a woman aged 18-29 years with Graves disease. The conserved cysteine and the conserved F or W are not part of the CDR3 here.

v_gene	j_gene	CDR3aa
TRBV5-4	TRBJ2-7	ASSSQTIPAYEQY
TRBV6-2/TRBV6-3	TRBJ2-4	ASSYGASGLIAKNIQY
TRBV5-6	TRBJ2-2	ASSFWVPGELF
TRBV28	TRBJ2-5	ASSTWGGGKQTQY
TRBV7-2	TRBJ2-5	ASSTGNQETQY
TRBV7-8	TRBJ1-3	ASSIGAGNTIY
TRBV28	TRBJ1-2	ASSLSDRVGYGYT
TRBV7-2	TRBJ2-5	ASSLTSGGYEETQY
TRBV6-1	TRBJ1-1	ASRDRERWNTEAF
TRBV2	TRBJ2-7	ASRTGGSSYEQY
TRBV20-1	TRBJ2-5	SASDRAETQY
TRBV5-5	TRBJ2-3	ASSGQGRQDTQY
TRBV29-1	TRBJ1-3	SAGAASGNTIH
TRBV5-1	TRBJ2-5	ASNLSPGQRQETQY
TRBV2	TRBJ1-1	ASSETGNTEAF
TRBV20-1	TRBJ2-7	SALAGGRYEQY
TRBV5-4	TRBJ2-4	ASSQHGLAKNIQY
TRBV5-6	TRBJ2-5	ASSGTARETQY
TRBV10-3	TRBJ1-1	AISEVVSFNTEAF
TRBV19	TRBJ2-3	ASSGRMDTDTQY
TRBV6-1	TRBJ1-5	ASRVTSNQPQH
TRBV27	TRBJ1-2	ASSFSQYYGYT
TRBV6-2/TRBV6-3	TRBJ1-1	ASSYLWEEQGDTEAF
TRBV20-1	TRBJ2-2	SATGLAGAYAGELF
TRBV30	TRBJ2-7	AWGRQGLYEQY
TRBV2	TRBJ2-2	ASSGLAAGSATGELF
TRBV6-4	TRBJ2-1	ASSDQTSGGNEQF
TRBV4-1	TRBJ2-7	ASSQVRETYEQY
TRBV6-1	TRBJ1-5	ASSEVGDNQPQH
TRBV6-2/TRBV6-3	TRBJ2-1	ASSYRASSITSEQF
TRBV6-5	TRBJ1-2	ASSYKGDGYT
TRBV7-2	TRBJ2-1	ASSSYYNEQF
TRBV7-9	TRBJ2-7	ASSLSGRPYEQY
TRBV4-3	TRBJ2-1	ASSQESQGSSYNEQF